Sequencing of this TCR beta chain was carried out in a study of OX40 agonist ivuxolimab in advanced cancers. As for the study in general: Patients with prior anti-PD-1, anti-PD-L1 or anti-CTLA-4 therapy were eligible; 40% had some. Study findings and constraints: Partial responders receiving 0.1-3.0 mg/kg showed among the lowest clonal expansion.

About this clone: Its matching antigen is unknown.

Produced via immunoSEQ multiplex PCR; TCRdb's table is partial and in-frame only. The table has under 90,000 clones, around 93% seen once. The CDR3 sequence is 16 residues long. Trimming cost V 2 bases and J 7 bases, with 18 bases left between them. The germline V gene has CDR1 SGHDN and CDR2 FVKESK. The clonotype comes from an adult with an advanced solid tumor such as melanoma, head and neck, liver or kidney cancer. The V and J genes are TRBV14 and TRBJ2-1; the D call may be TRBD1 or TRBD2 (5 bases each). Sequencing was performed on CD4+ or CD8+ T cells sorted from blood, taken in a trial of the OX40 agonist ivuxolimab. The CDR3 region is CASSQMAPGRKNEQFF. For the CDR3, the DNA is TGTGCCAGCAGCCAAATGGCGCCAGGGAGAAAGAATGAGCAGTTCTTC. The complete variable domain, with remaining parts taken from reference TRBV14 and TRBJ2-1, reads EAGVTQFPSHSVIEKGQTVTLRCDPISGHDNLYWYRRVMGKEIKFLLHFVKESKQDESGMPNNRFLAERTGGTYSTLKVQPAELEDSGVYFCASSQMAPGRKNEQFFGPGTRLTVL.